This T cell receptor beta chain is drawn from a study of fetal regulatory T cell absence and autoimmunity. CDR3 length: 14 residues. J gave up 6 bases and V 4 bases, and 7 bases lay outside the gene matches. The germline CDR1 and CDR2 sequences are SGHNT and YENEEA. The assay was run at survey level. Sequencing was performed with immunoSEQ multiplex PCR; in TCRdb, only in-frame clones are kept and a portion is missing. There are 46,000 or so clones in the sample; about 80% occur only once, and around 0.43% lies in the top ten. Sequencing was done on a sample of cord blood. This clonotype was obtained from a newborn boy with IPEX syndrome. The genes are TRBV11-3 and TRBJ2-3, with 7 bases that match TRBD1. The CDR3, as DNA: TGTGCCAGCAGCTCGCGGACAGGTCAGGATACGCAGTATTTT. Translated, it gives CASSSRTGQDTQYF.